The 29 T cell receptor beta chains below all came from one sample that was sequenced in a study of early T cells in non-severe SARS-CoV-2 infection. MiXCR was run by TCRdb on the 5' RACE reads, yielding one entry per CDR3 protein. The top ten hold under 15% of the sample, which has some 64,000 distinct CDR3 sequences, approximately 9.2% seen once. The specimen was whole blood, collected at baseline. These receptors all come from an adult who was a healthcare worker with PCR-confirmed SARS-CoV-2 infection or an uninfected control (not recorded which).

V usage is TRBV12-3 or TRBV12-4 and J usage is TRBJ2-7, with 8 bases lining up with TRBD1. J gave up 2 bases and V 2 bases, and 8 bases lay outside the gene matches. The CDR3 contains 16 residues. The CDR3 loop reads CASSLRLGQEAYEQYF. CDR3 bases: TGTGCCAGCAGTTTAAGACTGGGACAGGAAGCCTACGAGCAGTACTTC.

This clonotype was counted a few times. The V gene is TRBV7-2, the J gene TRBJ2-1; D call uncertain. The CDR3 length is 13 residues. Per germline, CDR1 SGHTA and CDR2 FQGNSA. V was clipped by 5 bases and J by 10 bases, with 15 bases between them. CDR3: CASSQTPVGEQFF. The CDR3 DNA is TGTGCCAGCAGCCAAACACCGGTGGGAGAGCAGTTCTTC.

This clonotype was counted ten times or more. The chain combines TRBV12-3 or TRBV12-4 with TRBJ2-2; 7 nucleotides match TRBD1. After removal of 0 bases from V and 7 bases from J, the junction contained 14 bases not matched to a gene. This CDR3 spans 18 amino acids. The CDR3 bases are TGTGCCAGCAGTTTAGCATTATGGCTCCAAGGGGGCCACGGGGAGCTGTTTTTT. Its translation is CASSLALWLQGGHGELFF.

In its sample, this clonotype was seen a few times. At one boundary the junction diverges from the germline segment, which might be a read error. This chain uses TRBV20-1 with TRBJ2-2, with D hard to call. The germline V gene encodes CDR1 DFQATT and CDR2 SNEGSKA (reference sequence). The CDR3 sequence is 13 residues long. CDR3 residues: CGAPWLTVGELFF. DNA for the CDR3: TGCGGTGCCCCATGGCTTACCGTGGGGGAGCTGTTTTTT.

The chain carries TRBV6-2 or TRBV6-3 and TRBJ2-3, with a tentative D call TRBD2 (6 bases). V gave up 6 bases and J gave up 2 bases, with 9 bases separating them. Germline values: CDR1 MNHEY, CDR2 SVGEGT. This CDR3 has 13 residues. This CDR3 reads CASRASATDTQYF. CDR3 nucleotides: TGTGCCAGCAGAGCTAGCGCCACAGATACGCAGTATTTT.

The chain couples TRBV2 to TRBJ2-1; D is possibly TRBD2 (6 bases). The length of the CDR3 is 17 residues. V dropped 7 bases and J dropped 8 bases, with 27 bases sitting between them. Germline V gives CDR1 SNHLY, CDR2 FYNNEI. DNA for the CDR3: TGTGCCAGCACGTTCGGGAGTGGGCTAGCGCAAACGGATGAGCAGTTCTTC. This gives the protein CASTFGSGLAQTDEQFF.

This clonotype was counted many times. The V gene is TRBV5-1, the J gene TRBJ2-7; D uncertain. Between the trimmed V and J ends, which lost 5 bases and 0 bases, there was a span of 15 bases. The CDR3 consists of 15 residues. CDR1 is SGHRS and CDR2 is YFSETQ in the germline V gene. CDR3 loop: CASRGWLTNSYEQYF. As DNA, the CDR3 is TGCGCCAGCAGGGGTTGGCTTACAAACTCCTACGAGCAGTACTTC.

This clonotype was found a few times. The genes are TRBV5-6 and TRBJ1-1; D remains unclear. V shed 2 bases and J shed 4 bases, with 12 bases lying between them. The CDR3 runs to 14 residues. Germline assignment: CDR1 SGHDT and CDR2 YYEEEE. The CDR3 nucleotides are TGTGCCAGCAGCTTCTCTGGGATTTCCACTGAAGCTTTCTTT. As protein: CASSFSGISTEAFF.

The genes are TRBV5-1 and TRBJ1-1; possible D gene TRBD1, 5 bases. Trimming shortened V by 0 bases and J by 3 bases, and 15 bases separated the two germline ends. The CDR3 runs 16 residues. Germline assignment: CDR1 SGHRS and CDR2 YFSETQ. The DNA for the CDR3 is TGCGCCAGCAGCTTGGTTGGGCAGGGAAGGGACACTGAAGCTTTCTTT. This translates into CASSLVGQGRDTEAFF.

The chain combines TRBV7-2 with TRBJ2-1, with 14 bases aligning to TRBD2. J lost 0 bases, V lost 5 bases, and 9 bases had no gene match. CDR3 length: 19 amino acids. Germline lookup yields CDR1 SGHTA and CDR2 FQGNSA. The CDR3: CASSGTSGSNVGSYNEQFF. CDR3 in DNA: TGTGCCAGCAGCGGGACTAGCGGGAGTAATGTCGGCTCCTACAATGAGCAGTTCTTC.

In its sample, this clonotype was seen many times. J is TRBJ2-4 and V is TRBV27, with 7 bases matching TRBD2. The V gene's germline CDR1 is MNHEY and CDR2 SMNVEV (reference sequence). With 0 bases clipped from V and 4 bases from J, the junction kept 3 bases outside the gene matches. The CDR3 spans 15 residues. DNA of the CDR3: TGTGCCAGCAGTTTATCAGCGGGGAGAAAAAACATTCAGTACTTC. This gives the protein CASSLSAGRKNIQYF.

Only a few counts were recorded for this clonotype. The chain is built from TRBV24-1 and TRBJ2-1, with 9 bases lining up with TRBD2. The CDR3 totals 15 residues. CDR1 and CDR2 (germline): KGHDR, SFDVKD. V trimming: 3 bases; J trimming: 7 bases; junction bases outside the gene matches: 6. The DNA of the CDR3 is TGTGCCACCAGTGATCGAGTAGCGGGAGATAATGAGCAGTTCTTC. It translates to CATSDRVAGDNEQFF.

Ten or more counts support this clonotype. The V call is TRBV24-1, the J call TRBJ1-1; maybe TRBD1 (5 bases). The germline V gene has CDR1 KGHDR and CDR2 SFDVKD. V lost 8 bases, J lost 5 bases, and 14 bases lay in between. The CDR3 has 13 residues. For the CDR3, the DNA is TGTGCCACCATTCCAGGGTTTGAAACTGAAGCTTTCTTT. The encoded protein is CATIPGFETEAFF.

This clonotype was seen at least ten times. This chain links TRBV6-5 with TRBJ2-5, with 12 bases that match TRBD2. Germline lookup yields CDR1 MNHEY and CDR2 SVGAGI. V shed 4 bases, J shed 4 bases, and the junction held 10 bases outside the gene matches. CDR3 size: 17 residues. This chain's CDR3 is CASSSILAGGMGETQYF. CDR3 coding DNA: TGTGCCAGCAGTTCTATACTAGCGGGAGGAATGGGAGAGACCCAGTACTTC.

This clonotype was detected a few times. V and J are TRBV3-1 and TRBJ2-3; TRBD1 agrees at 11 bases. Germline V gene lookup returns CDR1 LGHDT and CDR2 YNNKEL (reference sequence). The CDR3 totals 17 residues. The junction had 9 bases not matched to a gene; V was cut back by 4 bases and J by 3 bases. CDR3 DNA: TGTGCCAGCAGCCCACTACGGACAGGGGGCAGAACAGATACGCAGTATTTT. Protein: CASSPLRTGGRTDTQYF.

The table lists this clonotype with many counts. This chain uses TRBV7-9 with TRBJ2-7; D is tentatively TRBD1 or TRBD2 (5 bases each). The CDR3 runs to 14 residues. Trimming removed 2 bases at V and 4 bases at J, with 12 bases between. From germline, CDR1 is SEHNR and CDR2 FQNEAQ (reference sequence). CDR3 region: CASSLMGRTYEQYF. CDR3 in DNA: TGTGCCAGCAGCTTAATGGGACGGACTTACGAGCAGTACTTC.

There are a few counts of this clonotype. As DNA, the CDR3 is TGCAGCGGCTCACAGGGGGCGCGTTACGAGCAGTACTTC. This sequence encodes CSGSQGARYEQYF. The chain is built from TRBV29-1 and TRBJ2-7; 9 bases align to TRBD1. CDR1 SQVTM and CDR2 ANQGSEA come from the germline V gene. V gave up 7 bases and J gave up 4 bases; unmatched junction bases: 8. The CDR3 consists of 13 residues.

Only a few counts were recorded for this clonotype. This chain links TRBV2 with TRBJ1-1; TRBD1 might be the D (5 bases). This CDR3 comprises 13 residues. Trimming left V 7 bases short and J 8 bases short, with 17 bases between. CDR1 is SNHLY, CDR2 FYNNEI, per germline. CDR3 loop: CASTLWAGHEAFF. As DNA, the CDR3 is TGTGCCAGCACCTTATGGGCAGGGCACGAAGCTTTCTTT.

This clonotype was found many times. The chain links TRBV7-9 to TRBJ1-1; 7 nucleotides align to TRBD1. The CDR3 consists of 15 residues. J gave up 1 base and V 0 bases, and 2 bases lay outside the gene matches. Germline values: CDR1 SEHNR, CDR2 FQNEAQ (reference sequence). DNA for the CDR3: TGTGCCAGCAGCTTAGCGGACAGGCGGAACACTGAAGCTTTCTTT. As protein: CASSLADRRNTEAFF.

This sequence joins TRBV10-3 and TRBJ2-7, with D uncertain. The CDR3 has 14 residues. Trimming cost V 3 bases and J 1 base, with 10 bases left between them. CDR1 and CDR2 (germline): ENHRY, SYGVKD. The CDR3 nucleotides are TGTGCCATCAGTGAATATGACGGTTCCTACGAGCAGTACTTC. As protein: CAISEYDGSYEQYF.

Only a few counts were recorded for this clonotype. This rearrangement joins TRBV6-1 to TRBJ1-2; D is possibly TRBD1 (5 bases). Germline lookup yields CDR1 MNHNS and CDR2 SASEGT. Trimming left V 4 bases short and J 8 bases short, with 17 bases between. The length of the CDR3 is 14 residues. CDR3 sequence (DNA): TGTGCCAGCAGTGGGGACGGAGCTAAAGAGGGCTACACCTTC. It encodes CASSGDGAKEGYTF.

Comments on this clonotype: One end of the junction does not line up with germline, which may come from a read error. The chain has TRBV12-3 or TRBV12-4 and TRBJ2-1; 8 bases are a match to TRBD2. This CDR3 spans 15 amino acids. The CDR3 here is CASRLAGSTYNEQFF. The CDR3 nucleotides read TGTGCCAGCAGATTAGCGGGGTCTACCTACAATGAGCAGTTCTTC.

The chain uses TRBV5-5 and TRBJ1-5; no definite D call. Germline lookup yields CDR1 SGHKS and CDR2 YYEKEE (reference sequence). Trimming cost V 1 base and J 5 bases, with 10 bases left between them. This CDR3 contains 14 residues. The CDR3 sequence is CASSLLGVHQPQHF. Here the CDR3 DNA reads TGTGCCAGCAGCTTGCTTGGGGTCCATCAGCCCCAGCATTTT.

The chain joins TRBV7-6 to TRBJ2-3; possible D gene TRBD2, 6 bases. In germline, CDR1 is SGHVS, CDR2 FNYEAQ. Trimming shortened V by 2 bases and J by 3 bases, and 12 bases separated the two germline ends. This CDR3 has 15 residues. The CDR3 nucleotides are TGTGCCAGCAGCTTATTCGGGAGTAGGACAGATACGCAGTATTTT. Translating gives CASSLFGSRTDTQYF.

This clonotype was seen more than once but under ten times. The chain carries TRBV29-1 and TRBJ1-1; 9 bases are shared with TRBD1. Trimming removed 5 bases from V and 11 bases from J; junction bases left unmatched: 12. Germline lookup yields CDR1 SQVTM and CDR2 ANQGSEA. This CDR3 has 13 residues. CDR3 coding DNA: TGCAGCGTTCAATACGACAGGGGGGGTACGGCTTTCTTT. Protein sequence: CSVQYDRGGTAFF. Variable domain in full (rest from reference TRBV29-1 and TRBJ1-1): SAVISQKPSRDICQRGTSLTIQCQVDSQVTMMFWYRQQPGQSLTLIATANQGSEATYESGFVIDKFPISRPNLTFSTLTVSNMSPEDSSIYLCSVQYDRGGTAFFGQGTRLTVV.

The chain links TRBV23-1 to TRBJ2-7; the D gene is possibly TRBD1 (6 bases). TRBV23-1 is sorted into the ORF group, with uncertain function. V gave up 5 bases and J gave up 2 bases, with 13 bases separating them. There are 14 residues in the CDR3. CDR3 sequence reads: CASSLAGDTYEQYF. The CDR3 nucleotides are TGCGCCAGCAGTTTGGCAGGGGATACCTACGAGCAGTACTTC.

The sample holds a few counts of this clonotype. The chain couples TRBV29-1 to TRBJ1-5; possibly TRBD1 for D (5 bases). Between the trimmed V and J ends, which lost 5 bases and 4 bases, there was a span of 12 bases. Looked up from germline, CDR1 is SQVTM and CDR2 is ANQGSEA. This CDR3 region has 13 residues. This chain's CDR3 is CSVQGGANQPQHF. CDR3 DNA sequence: TGCAGCGTTCAGGGAGGGGCGAATCAGCCCCAGCATTTT.

In its sample, this clonotype was seen many times. The V and J genes are TRBV20-1 and TRBJ2-5; 10 bases line up with TRBD1. Germline V gives CDR1 DFQATT, CDR2 SNEGSKA (reference sequence). V was pared by 5 bases and J by 2 bases, with 2 bases of the junction left unmatched. The CDR3 is 13 amino acids. CDR3 sequence: CSAGQGGQETQYF. As DNA, the CDR3 is TGCAGTGCTGGACAGGGGGGACAAGAGACCCAGTACTTC.

This clonotype was observed at least ten times. This rearrangement joins TRBV7-8 to TRBJ2-2; 7 bases are shared with TRBD1. The CDR3 loop spans 14 amino acids. CDR1 is SGHVS and CDR2 is FQNEAQ in the germline V gene. V shed 7 bases and J 7 bases; nucleotides not matched to a gene: 9. CDR3 loop: CASTIRRDSGELFF. The CDR3 nucleotides read TGTGCCAGCACCATTAGAAGGGACAGCGGGGAGCTGTTTTTT.